This T cell receptor beta chain is from a study of tumor-infiltrating lymphocytes in primary liver carcinoma. Study as a whole: Patients underwent surgical resection for primary liver carcinoma.

From 400 to 550 ng total RNA, TCR beta cDNA was generated with a primer in the constant region. Libraries covering TCR beta were generated through three nested multiplex PCR rounds (using a slightly modified ARM-PCR). TRBV1-TRBV30 forward primers paired with a C-beta reverse primer drove the first two PCR rounds, 10 cycles each. TCRdb called the multiplex PCR reads again in MiXCR, with one record for every CDR3 protein. The sample includes 310,000 or so distinct CDR3 sequences, around three fifths of them seen just once. Study-wide points: Samples were bulk unsorted, so CD4+ and CD8+ repertoires were not compared. Compared with tumor region pairs, tumor-adjacent and tumor-blood pairs overlapped less.

Unsorted whole blood served as the source of blood RNA, and germline DNA was extracted as well. It was before surgery that roughly 3.9 milliliters of peripheral blood were collected. Only one count was recorded for this clonotype. Its target is not known. The CDR3 is made up of 15 amino acids. Germline values: CDR1 ENHRY, CDR2 SYGVKD. V dropped 3 bases and J dropped 4 bases, with 13 bases sitting between them. Sequenced: peripheral blood. This clonotype was obtained from a man aged 40-55 years with primary liver carcinoma and hepatitis B virus infection. The genes are TRBV10-3 and TRBJ2-1; D perhaps matches TRBD2 (6 bases). The chain's CDR3 is CAISESQLAYNEQFF. Here the CDR3 DNA reads TGTGCCATCAGTGAATCTCAACTAGCATACAATGAGCAGTTCTTC.